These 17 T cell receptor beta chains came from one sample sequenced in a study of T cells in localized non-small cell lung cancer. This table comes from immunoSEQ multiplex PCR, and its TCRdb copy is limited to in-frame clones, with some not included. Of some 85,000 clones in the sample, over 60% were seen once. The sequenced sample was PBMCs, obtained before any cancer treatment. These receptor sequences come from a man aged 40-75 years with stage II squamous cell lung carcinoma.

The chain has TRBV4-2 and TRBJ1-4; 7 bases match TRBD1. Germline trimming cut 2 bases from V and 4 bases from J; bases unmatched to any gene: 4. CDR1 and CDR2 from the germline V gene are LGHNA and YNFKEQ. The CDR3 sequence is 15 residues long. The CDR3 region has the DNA TGTGCCAGCAGCCAAACCACAGGGGTTAATGAAAAACTGTTTTTT. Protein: CASSQTTGVNEKLFF.

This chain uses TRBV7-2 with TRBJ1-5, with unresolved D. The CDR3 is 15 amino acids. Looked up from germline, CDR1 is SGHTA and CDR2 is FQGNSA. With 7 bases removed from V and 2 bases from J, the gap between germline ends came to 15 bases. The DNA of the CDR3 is TGTGCCAGCACCCCCCGAGGGATCGGCAATCAGCCCCAGCATTTT. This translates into CASTPRGIGNQPQHF.

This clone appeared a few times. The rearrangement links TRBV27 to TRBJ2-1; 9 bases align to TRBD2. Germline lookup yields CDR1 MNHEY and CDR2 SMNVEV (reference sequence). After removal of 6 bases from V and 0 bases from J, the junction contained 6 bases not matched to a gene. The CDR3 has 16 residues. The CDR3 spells CASREGTSSSYNEQFF. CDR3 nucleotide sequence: TGTGCCAGCAGGGAAGGGACTAGCAGCTCCTACAATGAGCAGTTCTTC.

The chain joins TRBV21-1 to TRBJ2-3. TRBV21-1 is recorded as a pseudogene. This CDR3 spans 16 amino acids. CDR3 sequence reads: CANSIGGGGISDTQYF. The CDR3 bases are TGTGCCAACTCGATCGGGGGAGGGGGCATTTCGGATACGCAGTATTTT.

The CDR3 bases are TGTGCCAGCAGCGTAGCTGGTAGGGGTATAAATAATTCACCCCTCCACTTT. Protein: CASSVAGRGINNSPLHF. The rearrangement links TRBV9 to TRBJ1-6, with a tentative D call TRBD1 (5 bases). The V gene lost 0 bases and the J gene lost 5 bases, with 15 bases spanning the gap. The germline CDR1 and CDR2 sequences are SGDLS and YYNGEE. The CDR3 has 17 residues.

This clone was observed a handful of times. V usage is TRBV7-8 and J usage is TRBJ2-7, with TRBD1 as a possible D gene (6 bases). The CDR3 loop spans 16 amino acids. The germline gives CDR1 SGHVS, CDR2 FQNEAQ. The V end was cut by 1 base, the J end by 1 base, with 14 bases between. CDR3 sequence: CASSLVYREMSYEQYF. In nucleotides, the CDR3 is TGTGCCAGCAGCTTAGTGTACAGGGAGATGTCCTACGAGCAGTACTTC.

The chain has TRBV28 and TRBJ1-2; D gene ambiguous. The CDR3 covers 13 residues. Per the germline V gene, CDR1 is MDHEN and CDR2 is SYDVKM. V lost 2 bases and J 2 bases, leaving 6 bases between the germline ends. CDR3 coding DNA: TGTGCCAGCAGTTTAGACATAAACTATGGCTACACCTTC. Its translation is CASSLDINYGYTF.

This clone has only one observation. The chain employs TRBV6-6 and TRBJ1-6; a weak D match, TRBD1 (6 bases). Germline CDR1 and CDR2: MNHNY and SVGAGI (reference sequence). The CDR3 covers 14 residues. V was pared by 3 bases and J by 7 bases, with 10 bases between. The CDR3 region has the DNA TGTGCCAGCAGTTATTCGGGACAAAATTCACCCCTCCACTTT. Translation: CASSYSGQNSPLHF.

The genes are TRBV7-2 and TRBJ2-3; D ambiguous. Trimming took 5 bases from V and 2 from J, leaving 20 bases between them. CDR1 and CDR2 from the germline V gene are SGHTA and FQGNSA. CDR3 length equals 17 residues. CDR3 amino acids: CASSTHLNNRYTDTQYF. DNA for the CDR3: TGTGCCAGCAGCACCCACCTAAATAACCGTTACACAGATACGCAGTATTTT.

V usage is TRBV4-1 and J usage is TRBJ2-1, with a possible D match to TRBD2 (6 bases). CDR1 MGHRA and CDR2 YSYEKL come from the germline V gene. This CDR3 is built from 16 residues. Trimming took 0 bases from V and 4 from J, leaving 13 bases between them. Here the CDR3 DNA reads TGCGCCAGCAGCCAAGATCCAGCGGGTGCATACAATGAGCAGTTCTTC. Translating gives CASSQDPAGAYNEQFF.

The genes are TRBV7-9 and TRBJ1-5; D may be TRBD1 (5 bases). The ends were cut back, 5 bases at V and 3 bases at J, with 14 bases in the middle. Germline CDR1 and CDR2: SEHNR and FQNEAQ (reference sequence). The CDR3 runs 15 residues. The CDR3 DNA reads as TGTGCCAGCAGCCGCAACCGGGACGTCAATCAGCCCCAGCATTTT. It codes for CASSRNRDVNQPQHF. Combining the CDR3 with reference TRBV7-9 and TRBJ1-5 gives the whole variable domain DTGVSQNPRHKITKRGQNVTFRCDPISEHNRLYWYRQTLGQGPEFLTYFQNEAQLEKSRLLSDRFSAERPKGSFSTLEIQRTEQGDSAMYLCASSRNRDVNQPQHFGDGTRLSIL.

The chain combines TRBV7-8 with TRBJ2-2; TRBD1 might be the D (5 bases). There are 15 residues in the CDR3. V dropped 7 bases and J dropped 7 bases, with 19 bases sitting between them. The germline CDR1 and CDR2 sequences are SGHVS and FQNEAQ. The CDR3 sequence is CASILRLGVIGELFF. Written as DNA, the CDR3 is TGTGCCAGCATCCTCCGGCTAGGGGTAATCGGGGAGCTGTTTTTT.

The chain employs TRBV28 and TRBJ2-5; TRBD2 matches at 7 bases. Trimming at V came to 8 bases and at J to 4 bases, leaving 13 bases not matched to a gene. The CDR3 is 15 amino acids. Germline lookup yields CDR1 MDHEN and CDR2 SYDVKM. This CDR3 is CASHTRAGPRETQYF. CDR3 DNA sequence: TGTGCCAGCCACACTAGAGCGGGACCTCGAGAGACCCAGTACTTC. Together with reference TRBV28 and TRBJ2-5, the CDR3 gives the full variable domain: DVKVTQSSRYLVKRTGEKVFLECVQDMDHENMFWYRQDPGLGLRLIYFSYDVKMKEKGDIPEGYSVSREKKERFSLILESASTNQTSMYLCASHTRAGPRETQYFGPGTRLLVL.

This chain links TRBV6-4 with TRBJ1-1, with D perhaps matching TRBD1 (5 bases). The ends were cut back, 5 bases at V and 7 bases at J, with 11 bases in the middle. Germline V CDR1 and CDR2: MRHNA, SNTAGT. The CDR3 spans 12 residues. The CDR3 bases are TGTGCCAGCAGTTCTAGACAGCTTGAAGCTTTCTTT. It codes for CASSSRQLEAFF.

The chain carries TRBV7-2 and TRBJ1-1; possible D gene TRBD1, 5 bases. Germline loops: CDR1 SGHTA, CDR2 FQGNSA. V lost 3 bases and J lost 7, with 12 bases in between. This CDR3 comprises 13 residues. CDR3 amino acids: CASSLGRMNEAFF. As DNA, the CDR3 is TGTGCCAGCAGCTTGGGGCGGATGAATGAAGCTTTCTTT.

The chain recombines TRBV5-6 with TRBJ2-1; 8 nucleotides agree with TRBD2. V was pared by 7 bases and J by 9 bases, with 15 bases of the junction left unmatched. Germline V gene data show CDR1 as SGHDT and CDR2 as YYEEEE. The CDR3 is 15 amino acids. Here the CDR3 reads CASLIIGRARGEQFF. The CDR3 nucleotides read TGTGCCAGCCTAATTATCGGGAGGGCACGGGGTGAGCAGTTCTTC.

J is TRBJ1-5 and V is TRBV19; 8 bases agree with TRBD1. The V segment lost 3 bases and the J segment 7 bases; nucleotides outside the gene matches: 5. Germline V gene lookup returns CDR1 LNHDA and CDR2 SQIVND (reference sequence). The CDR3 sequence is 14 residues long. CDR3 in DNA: TGTGCCAGTAGTATCGGGACAGGTAGCCAGCCCCAGCATTTT. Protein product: CASSIGTGSQPQHF.